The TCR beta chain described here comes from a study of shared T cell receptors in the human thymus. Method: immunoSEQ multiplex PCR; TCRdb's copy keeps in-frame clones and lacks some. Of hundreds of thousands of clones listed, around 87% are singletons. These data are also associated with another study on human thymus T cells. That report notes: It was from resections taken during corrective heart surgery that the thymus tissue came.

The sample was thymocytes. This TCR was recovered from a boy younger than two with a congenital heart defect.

Written as DNA, the CDR3 is TGTGCCAGCAGCCAAAGGGGACAGGGGGACTATGGCTACACCTTC. Encoded protein: CASSQRGQGDYGYTF. The chain carries TRBV6-5 and TRBJ1-2; 11 nucleotides match TRBD1. From germline, CDR1 is MNHEY and CDR2 SVGAGI. The CDR3 has 15 residues. V lost 6 bases, J lost 3 bases, and 6 bases stayed unmatched.